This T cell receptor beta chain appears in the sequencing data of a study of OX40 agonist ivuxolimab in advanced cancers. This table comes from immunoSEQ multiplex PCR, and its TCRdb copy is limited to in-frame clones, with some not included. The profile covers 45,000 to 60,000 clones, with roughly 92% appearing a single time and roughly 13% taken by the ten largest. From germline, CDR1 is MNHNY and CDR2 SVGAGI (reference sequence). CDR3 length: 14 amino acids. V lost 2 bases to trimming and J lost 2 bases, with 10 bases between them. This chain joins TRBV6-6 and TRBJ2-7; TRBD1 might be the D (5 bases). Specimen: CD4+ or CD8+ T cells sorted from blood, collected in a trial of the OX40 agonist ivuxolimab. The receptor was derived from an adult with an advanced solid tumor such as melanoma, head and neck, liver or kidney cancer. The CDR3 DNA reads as TGTGCCAGCAGTTACGTGGGGCCCCCCTACGAGCAGTACTTC. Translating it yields CASSYVGPPYEQYF.